This TCR beta chain was recorded in a study of cytomegalovirus exposure and HLA in healthy donors. General observations from the study: 87-base-pair reads could not separate some V segments, including TRBV6-2 and TRBV6-3. Rare sequences made up most TCRs, while some public TCRs were found in many donors. The study recorded around 160 TCR beta chains that were cytomegalovirus-associated.

This CDR3 has 16 amino acids. Losses at the gene ends were 4 bases for V and 7 bases for J; bases not matched to a gene: 8. Germline lookup yields CDR1 LNHDA and CDR2 SQIVND (reference sequence). The PCR employed 60 Vbeta primers together with 13 Jbeta primers. The authors' processing: Later, an analysis found roughly 80 million unique TCR beta chains, and roughly 9.9 million of these were shared. The protocol was immunoSEQ multiplex PCR, while the TCRdb copy is restricted to in-frame clones and leaves out a portion. V and J calls and clone size are those listed in that table; D and trimming were worked out from the DNA. The sample contains over 55,000 clones, around 83% of which appear only once. As for this clone: What it recognizes is unknown.

Sequencing was carried out using PBMCs. V usage is TRBV19 and J usage is TRBJ2-3; 13 bases agree with TRBD2. The clonotype comes from a man in his forties or fifties in good health and CMV-seronegative. The CDR3 region is CASSTRTSGGKNTQYF. CDR3 DNA: TGTGCCAGTAGTACCCGGACTAGCGGGGGAAAAAATACGCAGTATTTT.